This passage covers 7 T cell receptor beta chains from one sample sequenced in a study of T cells in localized non-small cell lung cancer. Sequenced by immunoSEQ multiplex PCR; TCRdb stores in-frame clones only, minus some. Of 25,000 or so clones listed, roughly 90% are singletons. Sequenced material: PBMCs, taken before any cancer treatment. These TCRs come from a man aged 40-75 years with stage II lung adenocarcinoma.

This clone turned up a few times. The rearrangement joins TRBV13 to TRBJ1-2; D not resolved. The germline V gene encodes CDR1 PRHDT and CDR2 FYEKMQ (reference sequence). Trimming stripped 5 bases from V and 0 bases from J, with 10 bases between. The CDR3 is 14 amino acids. The CDR3 coding sequence is TGTGCCAGCAGCCCCAGGACGGCTAACTATGGCTACACCTTC. Translated: CASSPRTANYGYTF.

This chain connects TRBV2 to TRBJ2-5, with a possible D match to TRBD2 (6 bases). V was trimmed by 6 bases and J by 7 bases, leaving 18 bases between them. Germline CDR1 and CDR2: SNHLY and FYNNEI. The CDR3 sequence is 14 residues long. CDR3 nucleotide sequence: TGTGCCAGCAGCCCGGGGGATCGAGGTACGACCCAGTACTTC. Translating gives CASSPGDRGTTQYF.

This chain uses TRBV28 with TRBJ1-5; a possible D gene is TRBD1 (6 bases). The CDR3 runs to 16 residues. V dropped 3 bases and J dropped 1 base, with 13 bases sitting between them. CDR1 is MDHEN and CDR2 is SYDVKM in the germline V gene. CDR3 sequence: CASSLLPGVSNQPQHF. In DNA, the CDR3 is TGTGCCAGCAGTTTGTTGCCAGGGGTGAGCAATCAGCCCCAGCATTTT.

The V and J genes are TRBV2 and TRBJ1-1, with D unresolved. This CDR3 spans 15 amino acids. The germline CDR1 and CDR2 sequences are SNHLY and FYNNEI. Trimming cost V 3 bases and J 2 bases, with 13 bases left between them. For the CDR3, the DNA is TGTGCCAGCAGTGACGGGGTCGGTAGCAACACTGAAGCTTTCTTT. Translating it yields CASSDGVGSNTEAFF.

The chain is built from TRBV10-3 and TRBJ2-5, with D unresolved. The CDR3 totals 13 residues. V lost 3 bases to trimming and J lost 5 bases, with 10 bases between them. Germline loops: CDR1 ENHRY, CDR2 SYGVKD. CDR3 residues: CAISEPRSETQYF. CDR3 nucleotides: TGTGCCATCAGTGAACCGAGGTCGGAGACCCAGTACTTC.

In DNA form, the CDR3 reads TGTGCCTCCTCCGGGCTGACGATGGAGACCCAGTACTTC. Its translation: CASSGLTMETQYF. The chain is built from TRBV30 and TRBJ2-5; the D is unclear. Germline CDR1 and CDR2: GTSNPN and SVGIG (reference sequence). There are 13 residues in the CDR3. V was clipped by 7 bases and J by 5 bases, with 17 bases between them.

The chain carries TRBV21-1 and TRBJ1-1. TRBV21-1 is flagged as a pseudogene. CDR3 size: 13 residues. The CDR3 spells CASSNEGNTEAFF. The DNA of the CDR3 is TGTGCCAGCAGCAATGAAGGGAATACTGAAGCTTTCTTT.